This is a list of T cell receptor beta chains from one sample in a study of T cell changes during pregnancy in multiple sclerosis. Produced via immunoSEQ multiplex PCR; TCRdb's table is partial and in-frame only. The table has about 75,000 clones, roughly nine tenths seen once. This material consisted of peripheral blood, taken in the first trimester of pregnancy. The receptors derive from a female donor in good health, enrolled as a control in a pregnancy study. The CDR3 runs from the conserved cysteine through the conserved F or W. The order of the fields is D gene, clone size, V gene, J gene, CDR3 DNA, CDR3 protein. D genes are given only for firm matches. Size is stated for part of the rows, as once, few or many counts, or as a class when the clone is expanded.

>NA|once|TRBV19|TRBJ1-1
TGTGCCAGTAGTAGACCAGGGGATCTGGCGCTTGGAGCTTTCTTT
CASSRPGDLALGAFF
>NA|NA|TRBV6-1|TRBJ1-4
TGTGCCAGCAGTGAAGTACAGGAAGAAAAACTGTTTTTT
CASSEVQEEKLFF
>NA|NA|TRBV2|TRBJ2-2
TGTGCCAGCCGGCTGGAGAGAAACACCGGGGAGCTGTTTTTT
CASRLERNTGELFF
>TRBD2|NA|TRBV5-1|TRBJ2-3
TGCGCCAGCAGCTTGGTAATCTTGCCTAGCGGGAGGACAAGCACAGATACGCAGTATTTT
CASSLVILPSGRTSTDTQYF
>TRBD1|NA|TRBV6-6|TRBJ2-3
TGTGCCAGCAGTTCCCCAGGGGGCAGGGCAGATACGCAGTATTTT
CASSSPGGRADTQYF
>NA|NA|TRBV7-8|TRBJ1-2
TGTGCCAGCAGCTTAGAGCGGGATCGGGGCTACACCTTC
CASSLERDRGYTF
>NA|NA|TRBV28|TRBJ1-2
TGTGCCAGCAGTACAGGCACCTATGGCTACACCTTC
CASSTGTYGYTF
>TRBD2|NA|TRBV28|TRBJ2-7
TGTGCCAGCAAGGGAAGGAGCGGGAGGGCACTCTCCTACGAGCAGTACTTC
CASKGRSGRALSYEQYF
>NA|NA|TRBV19|TRBJ1-2
TGTGCCAGTAGCTACAGCCGTCAGGGCGACTATGGCTACACCTTC
CASSYSRQGDYGYTF
>NA|NA|TRBV5-1|TRBJ2-7
TGCGCCAGCAGCTGGAACCAGGGGAGCTCCTACGAGCAGTACTTC
CASSWNQGSSYEQYF
>NA|NA|TRBV7-6|TRBJ2-5
TGTGCCAGCAGCTTAGCGGGCCAGCAAGAGACCCAGTACTTC
CASSLAGQQETQYF
>NA|once|TRBV7-2|TRBJ1-3
TGTGCCAGCAGCCCCCACAGGCCGCAGAGCTCTGGAAACACCATATATTTT
CASSPHRPQSSGNTIYF
>TRBD1|NA|TRBV7-2|TRBJ1-6
TGTGCCAGCGCTCAGGGGGGCGGATCACCCCTCCACTTT
CASAQGGGSPLHF
>NA|NA|TRBV18|TRBJ2-7
TGTGCCAGCTCACCGGCCAGCTCCTACGAGCAGTACTTC
CASSPASSYEQYF
>NA|NA|TRBV6-5|TRBJ2-3
TGTGCCAGCAGTTGGGGGGGCGGAGATACGCAGTATTTT
CASSWGGGDTQYF
>NA|NA|TRBV7-9|TRBJ1-1
TGTGCCAGCAGCCTGACAGCTCAGAACACTGAAGCTTTCTTT
CASSLTAQNTEAFF
>NA|once|TRBV7-9|TRBJ1-5
TGTGCCAGCAGCTTTAGTGCAGGGGTAAATGGGCAGCCCCAGCATTTT
CASSFSAGVNGQPQHF
>NA|NA|TRBV11-2|TRBJ1-3
TGTGCCAGCAGCCCACAGGGACGTGGAGGAAACACCATATATTTT
CASSPQGRGGNTIYF
>TRBD1|NA|TRBV7-9|TRBJ1-2
TGTGCCAGCAGCGCCGGGACAGGGTTTTTCTATGGCTACACCTTC
CASSAGTGFFYGYTF
>NA|NA|TRBV6-1|TRBJ1-5
TGTGCCAGCATTGGGGGGAATGTCCGTCAGCCCCAGCATTTT
CASIGGNVRQPQHF
>NA|NA|TRBV28|TRBJ1-6
TGTGCCACTTCCAGGGGAAGCTCCTATAATTCACCCCTCCACTTT
CATSRGSSYNSPLHF
>NA|NA|TRBV4-1|TRBJ1-4
TGCGCCAGCAGCCCCTCTCCAGGGATCACTAATGAAAAACTGTTTTTT
CASSPSPGITNEKLFF
>TRBD1|NA|TRBV2|TRBJ1-6
TGTGCCAGCACCCTCGGACAGGGGGCCCTTCTGAGACCCCTCCACTTT
CASTLGQGALLRPLHF
>TRBD2|NA|TRBV9|TRBJ2-5
TGTGCCAGCAGCGGTGGGTTCTTAGCGGGGGGCCAAGAGACCCAGTACTTC
CASSGGFLAGGQETQYF
>NA|NA|TRBV7-9|TRBJ1-2
TGTGCCAGCAGCTCCGGAGGACGCTCTTTCTATGGCTACACCTTC
CASSSGGRSFYGYTF
>TRBD1|NA|TRBV11-1|TRBJ2-5
TGTGCCAGCAGCTTTAGACAGGGGCAAGAGACCCAGTACTTC
CASSFRQGQETQYF
>TRBD1|NA|TRBV2|TRBJ1-2
TGTGCCGCGGGGACAGCACATGGCTACACCTTC
CAAGTAHGYTF
>NA|NA|TRBV18|TRBJ1-1
TGTGCCAGCTCAAGGACTGAGTCCACTGAAGCTTTCTTT
CASSRTESTEAFF
>TRBD1|NA|TRBV4-3|TRBJ1-2
TGCGCCAGCAGCCAAGCAGGACAGGCCCGTTACTATGGCTACACCTTC
CASSQAGQARYYGYTF
>NA|NA|TRBV4-2|TRBJ2-7
TGTGCCAGCAGCCAATCTTTTGGGGGGACCCCATCTTACGAGCAGTACTTC
CASSQSFGGTPSYEQYF
>NA|NA|TRBV5-1|TRBJ2-2
TGCGCCAGCAAATTTGCGGGGACCGGGGAGCTGTTTTTT
CASKFAGTGELFF
>TRBD1|NA|TRBV28|TRBJ1-1
TGTGCCAGCAGTTTATGGTGGGGACAGCGTGAAGCTTTCTTT
CASSLWWGQREAFF
>TRBD1|NA|TRBV2|TRBJ1-5
TGTGCCAGCAGTGAAGACCATCCCGACAGGGTAAATCAGCCCCAGCATTTT
CASSEDHPDRVNQPQHF
>TRBD1|NA|TRBV11-3|TRBJ1-1
TGTGCCAGCAGCCTCGGGACAGGGGGAACGGCTTTCTTT
CASSLGTGGTAFF
>NA|NA|TRBV6-1|TRBJ2-2
TGTGCCAGCATTGTGACAGCTAACACCGGGGAGCTGTTTTTT
CASIVTANTGELFF
>TRBD1|NA|TRBV7-2|TRBJ1-6
TGTGCCAGCACCCCGGACAGGGGGCGTAATTCACCCCTCCACTTT
CASTPDRGRNSPLHF
>TRBD2|NA|TRBV28|TRBJ2-3
TGTGCCAGCAGTCTCCGGACTAGCGGAGGTAGCACAGATACGCAGTATTTT
CASSLRTSGGSTDTQYF
>TRBD1|once|TRBV28|TRBJ2-3
TGTGCCAGCAGTTTAAAGTGGGGACAGAAAACCAATACGCAGTATTTT
CASSLKWGQKTNTQYF
>NA|NA|TRBV7-2|TRBJ2-7
TGTGCCAGCAGCTTACTCGGCGGGATGAGCTCCTACGAGCAGTACTTC
CASSLLGGMSSYEQYF
>TRBD2|NA|TRBV9|TRBJ2-1
TGTGCCAGCAGCCCTTTGGGAGCGGGAGGGGGCAATGAGCAGTTCTTC
CASSPLGAGGGNEQFF
>NA|NA|TRBV4-1|TRBJ1-4
TGCGCCAGCAGATCGGGACAATTGGCGACTAATGAAAAACTGTTTTTT
CASRSGQLATNEKLFF